This T cell receptor beta chain was recorded in a study of persistence of HIV-infected CD4 T cells. The study's findings and limits: Within sorted populations, more oligoclonal TCRs accompanied more oligoclonal proviruses.

Overlapping HIV-1 Gag 15-mer peptides at approximately 1 ug per peptide per mL were used. CD40L/CD69 double-negative CD45RO-high memory CD4+ T cells were collected. Undetectable plasma HIV-1 RNA below 50 copies/mL lasted at least 4 years. Anti-CD28/CD49d costimulation, CD40-blocking antibody and enfuvirtide were given to CD8-depleted PBMCs for 15 to 20 hours. A word on this clone: Its matching antigen is unknown.

Sequencing used immunoSEQ version 4 in survey mode. The method was immunoSEQ multiplex PCR; TCRdb's version includes in-frame clones alone and lacks a portion of them. This table has 30,000 to 40,000 clones, roughly four fifths appearing once. Germline V gene lookup returns CDR1 LGHNT and CDR2 FRNRAP. Between the trimmed V and J ends, which lost 0 bases and 2 bases, there was a span of 18 bases. This CDR3 is 18 amino acids long. The chain carries TRBV12-5 and TRBJ2-3; D tentatively fits TRBD1 or TRBD2 (5 bases each). The TCR comes from an adult woman with HIV who was CMV-seropositive. The sequenced sample was CD4+ T cells sorted from PBMCs after approximately 18-hour stimulation, obtained from a patient who received antiretroviral therapy. The CDR3 nucleotides are TGTGCTAGTGGTTTGGTAAGGGACGGCGAGAGCTTCACAGATACGCAGTATTTT. Protein product: CASGLVRDGESFTDTQYF.